This record looks at one T cell receptor beta chain sequence and its context. This sample was taken from a study of blood T cell repertoires in COVID-19. Study-wide context: Whether acute or convalescent, the COVID-19 samples came from the United States, Italy and Spain. The cDNA or gDNA used as material had been derived from T cells, B-cell-depleted T cells, or PBMCs.

Authors' analysis steps: Amplification from reference gene primers served as the basis for estimated nucleated cell counts. Assay: immunoSEQ multiplex PCR; the TCRdb copy retains only in-frame clones and omits some. D and trimming come from the DNA, and the V and J calls and clone size come from that table. The sample lists under 250,000 clones, 80% to 90% seen once, with 0.72% in the top ten. CDR1 and CDR2 from the germline V gene are SGDLS and YYNGEE. CDR3 length: 15 amino acids. V was clipped by 4 bases and J by 2 bases; unmatched bases: 3. Sequencing used peripheral blood. This chain links TRBV9 with TRBJ2-2, with TRBD1 matching over 9 bases. This TCR derives from a man aged 35-49 years with acute or convalescent COVID-19. This chain's CDR3 is CASSLTGGNTGELFF. CDR3 sequence (DNA): TGTGCCAGCAGCCTCACAGGGGGCAACACCGGGGAGCTGTTTTTT.